The entry below describes one TCR beta chain. Its specific antigen is unknown. Qualities for individual bases were not recorded, and no much larger clone is one base off. This sample is drawn from a study of response to subunit inactivated influenza vaccine (dated by TCRdb to between 2017 and 2018). In the study overall: Deep quantitative T cell receptor repertoire profiling was used in the study to track responses to a trivalent subunit inactivated influenza vaccine.

The paper as a whole reports these results and caveats: The authors proposed that each seasonal influenza vaccination may bring in only a limited number of new T cells.

V is cut back by 5 bases and J by 7 bases, with 4 bases in the junction unmatched. The CDR3 numbers 12 residues from cysteine through phenylalanine. Of the read, only the CDR3 DNA is kept; its 36 bases are in frame from base 1. Per the germline V gene, MDHEN is the CDR1 and SYDVKM is the CDR2. Libraries were built with RT-PCR. For sequencing, an Illumina HiSeq 2500 was employed. The public reads were reanalyzed by TCRdb: fastp trimming at Q25, MiXCR alignment, in-frame beta chains only. Every distinct CDR3 protein forms one entry, paired with its most common genes and DNA. For this sample the table gives 400,000 to 650,000 distinct CDR3 sequences, of which 6% to 9% were detected only once. The ten top clones hold around 13% of the sample.

The source is a man aged 50-75 years who received an inactivated influenza vaccine. Donor details come from another sample of the same person, matched by shared clones. The sample was PBMCs from blood, taken around 25 months after vaccination. The receptor chain draws on TRBV28 and TRBJ2-5; the central 7 bases match TRBD1. Here is the DNA: TGTGCCAGCAGTCTTACAGGGGCGACCCAGTACTTC. It codes for CASSLTGATQYF.